What follows is one T cell receptor beta chain and its context. Germline CDR1 reads MNHNS; CDR2 reads SASEGT. V shed 8 bases and J shed 9 bases, with 20 bases lying between them. The CDR3 sequence is 14 residues long. The data originate from a study of cytomegalovirus exposure and HLA in healthy donors. PCR primers comprised 60 Vbeta and 13 Jbeta primers. The protocol was immunoSEQ multiplex PCR, while the TCRdb copy is restricted to in-frame clones and leaves out a portion. Of approximately 170,000 clones in the sample, roughly 80% were seen once. The J gene is TRBJ2-1, the V gene TRBV6-1; a possible D gene is TRBD2 (6 bases). Input material: PBMCs. This receptor was taken from a woman aged 18-29 years in good health and CMV-seronegative. The CDR3 protein is CASVASGDRGEQFF. In DNA form, the CDR3 reads TGTGCCAGCGTTGCCTCGGGAGATCGGGGTGAGCAGTTCTTC.